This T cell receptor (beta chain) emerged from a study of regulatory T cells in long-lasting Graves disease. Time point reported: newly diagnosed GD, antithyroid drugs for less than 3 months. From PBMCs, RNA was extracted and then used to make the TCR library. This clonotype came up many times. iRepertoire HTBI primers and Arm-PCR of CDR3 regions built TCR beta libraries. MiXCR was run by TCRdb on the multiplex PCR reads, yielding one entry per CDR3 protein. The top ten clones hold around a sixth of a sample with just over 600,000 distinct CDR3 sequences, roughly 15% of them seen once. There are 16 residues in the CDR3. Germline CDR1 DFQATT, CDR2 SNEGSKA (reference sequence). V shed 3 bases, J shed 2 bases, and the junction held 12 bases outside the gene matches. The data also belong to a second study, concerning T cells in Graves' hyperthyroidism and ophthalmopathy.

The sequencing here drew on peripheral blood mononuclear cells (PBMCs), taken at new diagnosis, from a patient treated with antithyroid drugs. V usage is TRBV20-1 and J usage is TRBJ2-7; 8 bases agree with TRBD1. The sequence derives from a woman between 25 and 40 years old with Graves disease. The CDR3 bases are TGCAGTGCTAGGGGGGGACAGACAGGGGCAGCCTACGAGCAGTACTTC. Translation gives CSARGGQTGAAYEQYF.